This T cell receptor (beta chain) was captured by sequencing in a study of CD8+CD57+ T cells in acquired aplastic anemia (dated by TCRdb to the late 2010s). Context from the whole study: Extracted DNA from sorted CD4+ and CD8+ cells averaged approximately 3 ug, ranging from about 0.17 to 27.4 ug. A CD8+CD57+ expansion meant a frequency higher than the mean frequency seen in healthy subjects. The full study reports these points: Patients and healthy controls showed no significant difference in CD8+ Simpson's diversity (P=0.060). Twenty-nine CD8+ CDR3 sequences were found to be shared between patients and controls, but these sequences appeared to be highly expressed in patients and within the immunodominant clones of the patients.

TCR beta VDJ combination and CDR3 sequence profiling used genomic DNA as the template. An Illumina HiSeq 2000 was used for TCR repertoire sequencing. As for how the authors treated the data: Repertoire assessment relied on Simpson's diversity index, CDR3 size and DJ length profiles, and TRBV/TRBJ rearrangement plots. The most abundant DNA sequence in the deep sequencing data was taken as the immunodominant clone. CDR3 amino acid sequences were checked for sharing between subjects and were compared against published repertoires and the VDJdb database. TCRdb applied fastp at Q25 and MiXCR to the public reads, then kept only in-frame beta chains. Each CDR3 protein appears once, grouped with its most common genes and DNA. The V and J calls, along with clone size, are taken from TCRdb and not from the paper's own processing. This sample comprises under 200,000 distinct CDR3 sequences, approximately 48% of them detected only once. The top ten hold under 2% of the sample.

Expansion of CD8+CD57+ cells had been shown by flow cytometry in the patients chosen for sequencing. Severe acquired aplastic anemia was diagnosed in all patients according to International Study of Aplastic Anemia and Agranulocytosis and Camitta criteria. Patients had received no therapy at the time of blood sampling. In the study, sorted CD4+ and CD8+ blood T cells from patients with severe aplastic anemia and from healthy subjects underwent deep sequencing of TCR repertoires. Patients were enrolled under clinicaltrials.gov protocols 00001620, 01623167, 00001397, 00071045, 00081523 and 00961064 in the USA. Ficoll-Paque density gradient centrifugation was used to isolate peripheral blood mononuclear cells. Before DNA extraction, CD4+ and CD8+ T cells were sorted with FACS or magnetic beads. Concerning this clonotype itself: Its antigen is not yet known. Qualities for individual bases were not recorded, and no much larger clone is one base off.

Sequenced input: sorted CD4+, CD8+, or CD8+CD57+ T cells (not recorded which) from PBMCs. The clonotype was recovered from a human donor with aplastic anemia.

In nucleotides, the sequence is TGTGCCAGCAGCGAAGGACACCTAGGGGATCAGCCCCAGCATTTT. It specifies CASSEGHLGDQPQHF. The receptor chain draws on TRBV9 and TRBJ1-5; the D gene is perhaps TRBD1, on 5 matching bases. V and J lose 3 bases and 5 bases, and a span of 15 bases separates them. CDR1 and CDR2, looked up from the germline V gene, are SGDLS and YYNGEE. From cysteine to phenylalanine, the CDR3 is 15 amino acids long. This entry keeps only the CDR3 DNA: 45 bases, framed from base 1. The reference TRBV9 and TRBJ1-5 proteins fill in what lies around the CDR3, so the full variable domain reads DSGVTQTPKHLITATGQRVTLRCSPRSGDLSVYWYQQSLDQGLQFLIQYYNGEERAKGNILERFSAQQFPDLHSELNLSSLELGDSALYFCASSEGHLGDQPQHFGDGTRLSIL.